This TCR beta chain is from a study of blood T cells in healthy people across ages. Points from the study as a whole: PBMCs were not sorted, which prevented a conclusive comparison of naive versus antigen-experienced cells. Relative to aged donors, long-lived donors carried more naive CD4+ cells and displayed higher diversity. As age increased, TCR beta diversity per million T cells fell in a roughly linear fashion.

As regards this clonotype: Its specificity is unknown.

Through a sample-barcoded 5' primer and a J-beta primer mix, a second PCR was run for roughly 6 to 11 cycles. TCRdb redid the calling of the 5' RACE reads with MiXCR, one entry per CDR3 protein. The sample includes about 1.6 million distinct CDR3 sequences, around 36% seen only once; the top ten take around 11%. The source material was blood. The sequence was obtained from a woman in her twenties or thirties in good health.

The CDR3 bases are TGTGCCAGCAGTTTAAATGCAGGGGCGAGCAATCAGCCCCAGCATTTT. This sequence encodes CASSLNAGASNQPQHF. The V gene is TRBV27, the J gene TRBJ1-5; a weak D match, TRBD1 (6 bases). V was cut by 2 bases and J by 1 base, with 12 bases left in between. This CDR3 has 16 residues. The germline V gene has CDR1 MNHEY and CDR2 SMNVEV (reference sequence).